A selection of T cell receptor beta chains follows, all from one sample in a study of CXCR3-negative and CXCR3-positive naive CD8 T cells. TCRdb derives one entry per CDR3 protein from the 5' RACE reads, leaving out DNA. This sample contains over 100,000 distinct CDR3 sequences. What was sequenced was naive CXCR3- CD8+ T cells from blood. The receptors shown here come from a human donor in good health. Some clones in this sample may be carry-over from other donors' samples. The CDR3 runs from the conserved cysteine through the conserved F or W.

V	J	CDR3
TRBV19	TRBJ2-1	CASMGATYGNEQFF
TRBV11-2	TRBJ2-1	CASSPGVAGGSVNEQFF
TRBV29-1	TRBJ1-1	CSVLQVGQKSLLDTEAFF
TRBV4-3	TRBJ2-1	CASSQDQGAYNEQFF
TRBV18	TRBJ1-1	CASSPPGGYGTEAFF
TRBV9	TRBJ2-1	CASSVDNEQFF
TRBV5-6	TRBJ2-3	CASSAAAGVLTDTQYF
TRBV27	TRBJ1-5	CASSIRMDQPQHF
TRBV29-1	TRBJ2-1	CSVEGEYNEQFF
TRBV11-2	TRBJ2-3	CASSLPDRDYFWDTQYF
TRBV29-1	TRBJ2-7	CSVGTGTYEQYF
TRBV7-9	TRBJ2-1	CASSFFRQDNEQFF
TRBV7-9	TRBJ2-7	CASSLGGRTSGTSEQYF
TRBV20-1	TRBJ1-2	CSASPDYGYTF
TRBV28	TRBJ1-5	CASSLQGQPQHF
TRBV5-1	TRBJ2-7	CASSDAGQGTPSSYEQYF
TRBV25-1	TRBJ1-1	CASRTGNAFEAFF
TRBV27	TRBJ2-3	CASSLWFVSGRLDTQYF
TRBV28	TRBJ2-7	CATRITGGSYEQYF
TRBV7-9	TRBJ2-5	CASRHQETQYF
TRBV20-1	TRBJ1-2	CSARDGGGRNYGYTF
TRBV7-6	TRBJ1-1	CASSYSNRVMNTEAFF
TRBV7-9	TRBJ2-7	CASSLRWDEQYF
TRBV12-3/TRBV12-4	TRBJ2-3	CASSTPWDRGSTGTQYF
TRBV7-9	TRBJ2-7	CASSPEISYEQYF
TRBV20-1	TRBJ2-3	CSARGLAGDTDTQYF